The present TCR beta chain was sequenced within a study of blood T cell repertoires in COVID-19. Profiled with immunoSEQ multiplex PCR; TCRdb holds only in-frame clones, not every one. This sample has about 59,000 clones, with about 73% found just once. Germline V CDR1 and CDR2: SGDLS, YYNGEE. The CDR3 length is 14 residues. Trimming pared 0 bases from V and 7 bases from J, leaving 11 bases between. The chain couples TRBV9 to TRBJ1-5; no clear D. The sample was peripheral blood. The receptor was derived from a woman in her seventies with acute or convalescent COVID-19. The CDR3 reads CASSVGRVGQPQHF. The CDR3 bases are TGTGCCAGCAGCGTAGGGAGGGTAGGGCAGCCCCAGCATTTT.